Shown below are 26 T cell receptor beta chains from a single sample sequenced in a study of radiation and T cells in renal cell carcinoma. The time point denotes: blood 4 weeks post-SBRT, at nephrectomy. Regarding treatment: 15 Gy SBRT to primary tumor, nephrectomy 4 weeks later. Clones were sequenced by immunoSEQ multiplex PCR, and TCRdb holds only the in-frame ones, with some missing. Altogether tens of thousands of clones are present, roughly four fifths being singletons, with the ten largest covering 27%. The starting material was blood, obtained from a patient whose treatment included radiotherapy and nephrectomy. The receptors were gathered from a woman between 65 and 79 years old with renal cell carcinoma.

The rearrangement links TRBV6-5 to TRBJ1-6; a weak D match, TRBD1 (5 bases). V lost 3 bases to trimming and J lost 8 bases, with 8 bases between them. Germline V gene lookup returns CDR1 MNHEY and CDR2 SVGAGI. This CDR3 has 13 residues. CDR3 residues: CASSYRGYSPLHF. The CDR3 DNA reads TGTGCCAGCAGTTATAGGGGTTATTCACCCCTCCACTTT.

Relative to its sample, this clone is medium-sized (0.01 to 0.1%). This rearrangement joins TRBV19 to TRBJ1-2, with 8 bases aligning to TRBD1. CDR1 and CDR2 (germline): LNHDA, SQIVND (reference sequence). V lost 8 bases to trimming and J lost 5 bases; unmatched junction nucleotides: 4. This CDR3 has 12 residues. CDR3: CASLQGAYGYTF. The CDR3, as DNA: TGTGCCAGTTTGCAGGGGGCGTATGGCTACACCTTC.

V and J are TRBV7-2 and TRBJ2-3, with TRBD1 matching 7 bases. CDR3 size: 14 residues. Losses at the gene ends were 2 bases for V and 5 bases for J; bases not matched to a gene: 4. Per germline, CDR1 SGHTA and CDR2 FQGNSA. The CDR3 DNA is TGTGCCAGCAGCTTACAACAGGGGATAGATACGCAGTATTTT. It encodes CASSLQQGIDTQYF.

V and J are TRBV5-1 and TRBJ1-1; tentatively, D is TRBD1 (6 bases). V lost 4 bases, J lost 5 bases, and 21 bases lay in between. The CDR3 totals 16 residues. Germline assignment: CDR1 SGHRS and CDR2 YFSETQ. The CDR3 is CASSPNVWGQTTEAFF. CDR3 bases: TGCGCCAGCAGCCCGAACGTTTGGGGGCAAACAACTGAAGCTTTCTTT.

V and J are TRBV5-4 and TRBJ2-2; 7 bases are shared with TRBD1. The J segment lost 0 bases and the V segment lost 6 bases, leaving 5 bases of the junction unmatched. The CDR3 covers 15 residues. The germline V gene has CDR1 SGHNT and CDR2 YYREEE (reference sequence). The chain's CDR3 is CASTSGTANTGELFF. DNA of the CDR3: TGTGCCAGCACCAGTGGGACAGCGAACACCGGGGAGCTGTTTTTT.

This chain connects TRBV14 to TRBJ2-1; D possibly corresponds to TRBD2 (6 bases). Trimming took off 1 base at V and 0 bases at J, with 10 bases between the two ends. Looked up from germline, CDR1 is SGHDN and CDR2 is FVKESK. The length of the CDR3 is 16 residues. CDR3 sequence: CASSQVGGSSYNEQFF. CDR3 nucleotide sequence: TGTGCCAGCAGCCAAGTTGGGGGGAGCTCCTACAATGAGCAGTTCTTC.

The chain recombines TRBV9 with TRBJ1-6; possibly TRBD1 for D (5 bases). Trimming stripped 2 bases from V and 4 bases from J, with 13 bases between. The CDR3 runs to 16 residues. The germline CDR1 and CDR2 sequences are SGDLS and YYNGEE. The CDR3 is CASSVQGERYNSPLHF. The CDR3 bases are TGTGCCAGCAGCGTCCAGGGAGAAAGATATAATTCACCCCTCCACTTT.

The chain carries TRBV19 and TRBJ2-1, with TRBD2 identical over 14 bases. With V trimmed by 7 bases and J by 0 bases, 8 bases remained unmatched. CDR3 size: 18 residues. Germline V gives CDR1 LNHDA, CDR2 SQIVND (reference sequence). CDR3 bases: TGTGCCAGTAAACTGACTAGCGGGGGGGCGAGCTCCTACAATGAGCAGTTCTTC. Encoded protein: CASKLTSGGASSYNEQFF.

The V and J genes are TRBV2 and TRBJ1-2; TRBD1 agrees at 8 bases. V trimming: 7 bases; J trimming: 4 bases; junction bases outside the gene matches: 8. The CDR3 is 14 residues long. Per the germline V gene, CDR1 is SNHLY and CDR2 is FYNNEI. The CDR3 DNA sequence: TGTGCCAGCACCGACGGACAGGGCGGCTATGGCTACACCTTC. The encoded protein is CASTDGQGGYGYTF. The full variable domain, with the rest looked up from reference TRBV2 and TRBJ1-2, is EPEVTQTPSHQVTQMGQEVILRCVPISNHLYFYWYRQILGQKVEFLVSFYNNEISEKSEIFDDQFSVERPDGSNFTLKIRSTKLEDSAMYFCASTDGQGGYGYTFGSGTRLTVV.

This CDR3 is CASSLRTGEGYGYTF. As DNA, the CDR3 is TGTGCCAGCAGCTTAAGGACAGGGGAAGGGTATGGCTACACCTTC. The chain links TRBV5-5 to TRBJ1-2; 9 positions match TRBD1. Looked up from germline, CDR1 is SGHKS and CDR2 is YYEKEE (reference sequence). Trimming took 2 bases from V and 5 from J; bases not matched to a gene: 7. The CDR3 runs 15 residues.

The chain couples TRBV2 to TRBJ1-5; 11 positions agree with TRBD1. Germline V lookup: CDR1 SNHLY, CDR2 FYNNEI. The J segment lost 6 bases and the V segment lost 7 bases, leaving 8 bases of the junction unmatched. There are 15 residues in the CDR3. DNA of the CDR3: TGTGCCAGCACCGCGGACAGGGGGCAAATTCAGCCCCAGCATTTT. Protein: CASTADRGQIQPQHF.

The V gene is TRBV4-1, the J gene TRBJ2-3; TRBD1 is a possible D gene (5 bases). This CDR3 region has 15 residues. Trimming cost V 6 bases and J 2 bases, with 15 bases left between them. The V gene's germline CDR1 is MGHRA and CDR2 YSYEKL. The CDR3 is CASSFVPGPTDTQYF. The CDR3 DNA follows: TGCGCCAGCAGTTTCGTCCCAGGGCCCACAGATACGCAGTATTTT.

CDR3 coding DNA: TGTGCCAGCAGTGTCGTCCCCCGCGGGGGAGAAGCTTTCTTT. It is translated as CASSVVPRGGEAFF. The rearrangement uses TRBV2 and TRBJ1-1; TRBD1 might be the D (5 bases). The CDR3 is 14 residues long. CDR1 and CDR2 from the germline V gene are SNHLY and FYNNEI. The V end was cut by 4 bases, the J end by 8 bases, with 17 bases between. The whole variable domain, remainder taken from reference TRBV2 and TRBJ1-1, is EPEVTQTPSHQVTQMGQEVILRCVPISNHLYFYWYRQILGQKVEFLVSFYNNEISEKSEIFDDQFSVERPDGSNFTLKIRSTKLEDSAMYFCASSVVPRGGEAFFGQGTRLTVV.

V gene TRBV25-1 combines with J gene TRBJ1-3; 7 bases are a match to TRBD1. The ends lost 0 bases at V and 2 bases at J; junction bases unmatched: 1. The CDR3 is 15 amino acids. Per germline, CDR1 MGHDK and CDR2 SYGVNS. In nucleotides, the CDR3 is TGTGCCAGCAGTGAATATGACAGGGCTGGAAACACCATATATTTT. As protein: CASSEYDRAGNTIYF.

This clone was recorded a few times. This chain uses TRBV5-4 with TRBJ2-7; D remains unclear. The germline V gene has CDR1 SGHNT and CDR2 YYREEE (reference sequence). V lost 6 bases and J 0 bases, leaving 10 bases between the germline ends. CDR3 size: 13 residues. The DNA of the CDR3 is TGTGCCAGCAAGCATGCGAGCTCCTACGAGCAGTACTTC. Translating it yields CASKHASSYEQYF.

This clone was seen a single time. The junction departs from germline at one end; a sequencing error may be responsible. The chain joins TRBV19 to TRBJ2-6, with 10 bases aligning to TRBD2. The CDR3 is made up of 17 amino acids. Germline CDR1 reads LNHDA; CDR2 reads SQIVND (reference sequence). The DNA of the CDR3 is TGTGCCAGTAGTACAGCTAGCGGGGGTTTCGGGGTCAACGTCCTGACTTTC. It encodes CASSTASGGFGVNVLTF.

In DNA form, the CDR3 reads TGTGCCAGCAGCTTGCAGGGGGCCACCGGGGAGCTGTTTTTT. This gives the protein CASSLQGATGELFF. V and J are TRBV7-3 and TRBJ2-2; 8 bases map to TRBD1. The CDR3 covers 14 residues. The trim removed 3 bases at V and 4 bases at J, leaving 1 base unmatched. Per the germline V gene, CDR1 is SGHTA and CDR2 is FQGTGA. Full variable domain (rest looked up from reference TRBV7-3 and TRBJ2-2): GAGVSQTPSNKVTEKGKYVELRCDPISGHTALYWYRQSLGQGPEFLIYFQGTGAADDSGLPNDRFFAVRPEGSVSTLKIQRTERGDSAVYLCASSLQGATGELFFGEGSRLTVL.

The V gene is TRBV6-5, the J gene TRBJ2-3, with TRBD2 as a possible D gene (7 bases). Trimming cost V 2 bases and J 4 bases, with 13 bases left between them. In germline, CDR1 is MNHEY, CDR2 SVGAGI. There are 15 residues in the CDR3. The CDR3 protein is CASSYARGASDTQYF. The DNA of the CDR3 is TGTGCCAGCAGTTACGCCCGGGGGGCCTCAGATACGCAGTATTTT.

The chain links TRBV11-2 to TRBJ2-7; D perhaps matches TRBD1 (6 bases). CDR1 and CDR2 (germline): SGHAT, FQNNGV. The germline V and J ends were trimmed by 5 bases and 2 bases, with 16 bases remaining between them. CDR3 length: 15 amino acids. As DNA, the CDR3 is TGTGCCAGCAGCCAGATGGGCAGGGGACCCTACGAGCAGTACTTC. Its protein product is CASSQMGRGPYEQYF.

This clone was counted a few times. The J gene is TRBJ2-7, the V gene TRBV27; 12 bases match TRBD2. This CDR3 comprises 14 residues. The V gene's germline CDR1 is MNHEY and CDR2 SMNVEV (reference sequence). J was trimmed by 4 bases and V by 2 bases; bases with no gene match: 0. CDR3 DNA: TGTGCCAGCAGTTTAGGACTAGCGGGGTACGAGCAGTACTTC. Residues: CASSLGLAGYEQYF.

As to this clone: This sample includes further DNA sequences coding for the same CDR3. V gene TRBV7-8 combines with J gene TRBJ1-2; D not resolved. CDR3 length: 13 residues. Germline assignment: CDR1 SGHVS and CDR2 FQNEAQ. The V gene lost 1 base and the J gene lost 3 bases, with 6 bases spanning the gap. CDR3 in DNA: TGTGCCAGCAGCTTAGAGGGCTACTATGGCTACACCTTC. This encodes CASSLEGYYGYTF.

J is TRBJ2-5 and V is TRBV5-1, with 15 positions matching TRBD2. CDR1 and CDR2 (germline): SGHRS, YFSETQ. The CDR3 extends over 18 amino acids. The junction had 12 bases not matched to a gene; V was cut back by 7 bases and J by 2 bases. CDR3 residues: CASFTPVGTSGGQETQYF. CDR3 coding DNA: TGCGCCAGCTTCACACCGGTGGGGACTAGCGGGGGGCAAGAGACCCAGTACTTC.

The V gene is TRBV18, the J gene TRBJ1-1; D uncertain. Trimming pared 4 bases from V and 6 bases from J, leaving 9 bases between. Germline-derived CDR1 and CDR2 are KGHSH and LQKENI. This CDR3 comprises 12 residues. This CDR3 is CASSLLASEAFF. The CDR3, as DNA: TGTGCCAGCTCACTATTAGCCTCTGAAGCTTTCTTT.

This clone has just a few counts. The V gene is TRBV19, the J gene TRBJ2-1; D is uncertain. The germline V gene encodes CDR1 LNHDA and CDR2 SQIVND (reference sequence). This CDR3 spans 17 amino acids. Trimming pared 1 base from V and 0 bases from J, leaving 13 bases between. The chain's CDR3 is CASSIGPTLLSYNEQFF. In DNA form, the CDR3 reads TGTGCCAGTAGTATAGGCCCCACATTACTCTCCTACAATGAGCAGTTCTTC.

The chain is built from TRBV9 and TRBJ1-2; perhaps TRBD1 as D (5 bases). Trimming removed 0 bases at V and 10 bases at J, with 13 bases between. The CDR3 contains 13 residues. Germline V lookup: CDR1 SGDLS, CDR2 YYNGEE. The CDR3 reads CASSVGGGTHYTF. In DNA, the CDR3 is TGTGCCAGCAGCGTAGGGGGCGGGACCCACTACACCTTC.

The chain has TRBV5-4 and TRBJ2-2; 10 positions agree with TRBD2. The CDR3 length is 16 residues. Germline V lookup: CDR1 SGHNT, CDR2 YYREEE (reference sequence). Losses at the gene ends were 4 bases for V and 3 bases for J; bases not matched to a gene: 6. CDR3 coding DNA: TGTGCCAGCAGCCCTGGGACTAGCGCGTACACCGGGGAGCTGTTTTTT. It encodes CASSPGTSAYTGELFF.